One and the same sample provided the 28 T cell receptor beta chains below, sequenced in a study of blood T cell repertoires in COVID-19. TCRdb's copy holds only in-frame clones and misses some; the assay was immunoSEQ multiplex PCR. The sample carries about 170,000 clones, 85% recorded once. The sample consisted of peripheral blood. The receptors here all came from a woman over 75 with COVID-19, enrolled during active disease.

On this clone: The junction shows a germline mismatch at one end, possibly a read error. CDR3 loop: CASSAGTGVTDTQYF. The CDR3 DNA reads as TGTGCTAGCAGCGCCGGGACAGGGGTCACAGATACGCAGTATTTT. The rearrangement uses TRBV7-7 and TRBJ2-3; 10 bases line up with TRBD1. The CDR3 totals 15 residues. Germline V gene lookup returns CDR1 SSHAT and CDR2 FNYEAQ (reference sequence).

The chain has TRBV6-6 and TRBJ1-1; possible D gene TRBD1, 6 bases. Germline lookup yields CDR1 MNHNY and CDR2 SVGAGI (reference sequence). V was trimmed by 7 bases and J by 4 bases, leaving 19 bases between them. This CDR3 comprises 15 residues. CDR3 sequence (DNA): TGTGCCAGCACTCTGGGGGGGGGCGCAGGCACTGAAGCTTTCTTT. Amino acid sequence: CASTLGGGAGTEAFF.

In DNA, the CDR3 is TGTGCCAGCAGCTTAGATCTGAATCAGCCCCAGCATTTT. Its translation is CASSLDLNQPQHF. The gene calls are TRBV11-2 and TRBJ1-5; D not certain. Germline CDR1 reads SGHAT; CDR2 reads FQNNGV. The CDR3 length is 13 residues. With 0 bases removed from V and 4 bases from J, the gap between germline ends came to 4 bases.

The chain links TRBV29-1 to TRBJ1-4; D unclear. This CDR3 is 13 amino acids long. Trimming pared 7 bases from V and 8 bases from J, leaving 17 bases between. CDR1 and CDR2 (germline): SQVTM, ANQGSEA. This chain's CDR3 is CSALRVNAEKLFF. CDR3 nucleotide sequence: TGCAGCGCGTTACGGGTTAATGCGGAAAAACTGTTTTTT.

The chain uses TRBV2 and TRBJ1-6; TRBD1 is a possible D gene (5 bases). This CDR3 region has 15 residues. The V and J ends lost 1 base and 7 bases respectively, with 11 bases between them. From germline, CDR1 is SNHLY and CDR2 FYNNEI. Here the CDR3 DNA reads TGTGCCAGCAGTGAAGTGTCGGGGGGGAATTCACCCCTCCACTTT. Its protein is CASSEVSGGNSPLHF.

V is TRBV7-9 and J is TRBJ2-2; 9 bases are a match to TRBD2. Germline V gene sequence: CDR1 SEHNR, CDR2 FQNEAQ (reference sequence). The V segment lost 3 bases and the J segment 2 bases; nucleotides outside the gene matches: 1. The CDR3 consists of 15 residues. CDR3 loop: CASSLGLANTGELFF. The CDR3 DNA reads TGTGCCAGCAGCTTGGGACTAGCCAACACCGGGGAGCTGTTTTTT.

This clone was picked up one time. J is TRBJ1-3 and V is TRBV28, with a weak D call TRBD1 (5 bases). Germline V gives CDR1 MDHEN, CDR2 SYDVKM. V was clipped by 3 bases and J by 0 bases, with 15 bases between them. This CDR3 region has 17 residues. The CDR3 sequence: CASSFLSGVHSGNTIYF. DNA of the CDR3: TGTGCCAGCAGTTTTCTGTCGGGGGTTCACTCTGGAAACACCATATATTTT.

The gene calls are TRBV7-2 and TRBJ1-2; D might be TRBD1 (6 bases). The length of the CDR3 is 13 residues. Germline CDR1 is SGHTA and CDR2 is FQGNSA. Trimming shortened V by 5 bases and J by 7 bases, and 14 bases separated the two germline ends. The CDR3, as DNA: TGTGCCAGCAGCCCCGGGACATCGCGTGGCTACACCTTC. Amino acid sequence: CASSPGTSRGYTF.

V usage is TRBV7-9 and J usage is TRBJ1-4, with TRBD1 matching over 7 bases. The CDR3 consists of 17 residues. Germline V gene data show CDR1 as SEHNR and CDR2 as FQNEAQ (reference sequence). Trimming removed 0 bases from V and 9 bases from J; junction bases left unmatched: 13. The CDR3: CASSLAGGGGVKKKLFF. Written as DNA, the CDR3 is TGTGCCAGCAGCTTAGCAGGGGGCGGCGGGGTGAAAAAAAAACTGTTTTTT. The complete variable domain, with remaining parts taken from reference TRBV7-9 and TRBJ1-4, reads DTGVSQNPRHKITKRGQNVTFRCDPISEHNRLYWYRQTLGQGPEFLTYFQNEAQLEKSRLLSDRFSAERPKGSFSTLEIQRTEQGDSAMYLCASSLAGGGGVKKKLFFGSGTQLSVL.

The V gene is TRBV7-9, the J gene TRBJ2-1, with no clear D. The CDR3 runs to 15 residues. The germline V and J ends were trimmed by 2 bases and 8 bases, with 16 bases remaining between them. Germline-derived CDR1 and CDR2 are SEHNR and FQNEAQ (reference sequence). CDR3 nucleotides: TGTGCCAGCAGCTTATTCGCGGCCTATGGGTATGAGCAGTTCTTC. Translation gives CASSLFAAYGYEQFF.

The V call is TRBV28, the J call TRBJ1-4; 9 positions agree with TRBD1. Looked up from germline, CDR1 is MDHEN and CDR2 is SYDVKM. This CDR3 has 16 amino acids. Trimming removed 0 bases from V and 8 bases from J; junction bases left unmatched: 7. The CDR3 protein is CASSLWEGTGREKLFF. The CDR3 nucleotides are TGTGCCAGCAGTTTATGGGAAGGGACAGGGCGCGAAAAACTGTTTTTT. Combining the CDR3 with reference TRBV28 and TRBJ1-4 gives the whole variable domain DVKVTQSSRYLVKRTGEKVFLECVQDMDHENMFWYRQDPGLGLRLIYFSYDVKMKEKGDIPEGYSVSREKKERFSLILESASTNQTSMYLCASSLWEGTGREKLFFGSGTQLSVL.

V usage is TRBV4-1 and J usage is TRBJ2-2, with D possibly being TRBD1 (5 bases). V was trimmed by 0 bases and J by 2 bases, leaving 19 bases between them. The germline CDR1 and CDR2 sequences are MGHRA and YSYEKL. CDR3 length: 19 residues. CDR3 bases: TGCGCCAGCAGCCAAGAGCGCTCGTTAAGGGGATTCAACACCGGGGAGCTGTTTTTT. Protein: CASSQERSLRGFNTGELFF.

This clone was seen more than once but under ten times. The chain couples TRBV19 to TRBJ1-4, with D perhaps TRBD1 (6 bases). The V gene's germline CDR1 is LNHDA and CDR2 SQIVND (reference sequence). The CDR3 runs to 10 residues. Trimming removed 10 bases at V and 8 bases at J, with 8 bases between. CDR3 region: CATRGEKLFF. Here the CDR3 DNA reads TGTGCCACGAGGGGGGAAAAACTGTTTTTT.

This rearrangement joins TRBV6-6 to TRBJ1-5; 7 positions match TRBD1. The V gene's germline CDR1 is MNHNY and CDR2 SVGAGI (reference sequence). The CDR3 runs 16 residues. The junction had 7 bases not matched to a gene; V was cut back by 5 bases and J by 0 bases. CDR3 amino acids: CASSQGQPYSNQPQHF. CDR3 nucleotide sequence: TGTGCCAGCAGTCAGGGACAGCCTTATAGCAATCAGCCCCAGCATTTT.

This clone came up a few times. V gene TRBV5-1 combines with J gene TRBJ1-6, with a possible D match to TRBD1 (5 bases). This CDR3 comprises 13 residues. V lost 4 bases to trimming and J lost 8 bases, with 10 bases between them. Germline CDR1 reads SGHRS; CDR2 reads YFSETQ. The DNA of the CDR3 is TGCGCCAGCAGCACAACAGGATATTCACCCCTCCACTTT. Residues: CASSTTGYSPLHF. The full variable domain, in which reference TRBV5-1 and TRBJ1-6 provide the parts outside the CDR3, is KAGVTQTPRYLIKTRGQQVTLSCSPISGHRSVSWYQQTPGQGLQFLFEYFSETQRNKGNFPGRFSGRQFSNSRSEMNVSTLELGDSALYLCASSTTGYSPLHFGNGTRLTVT.

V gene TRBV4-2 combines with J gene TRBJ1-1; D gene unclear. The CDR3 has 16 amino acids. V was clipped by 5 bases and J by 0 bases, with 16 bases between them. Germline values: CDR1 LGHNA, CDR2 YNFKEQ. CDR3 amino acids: CASSGAGELMNTEAFF. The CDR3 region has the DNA TGTGCCAGCAGCGGAGCGGGAGAACTAATGAACACTGAAGCTTTCTTT.

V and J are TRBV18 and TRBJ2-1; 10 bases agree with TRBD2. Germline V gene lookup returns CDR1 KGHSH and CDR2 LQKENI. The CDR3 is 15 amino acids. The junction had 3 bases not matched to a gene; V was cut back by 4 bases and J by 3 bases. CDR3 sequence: CASSRTSGNYNEQFF. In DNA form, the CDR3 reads TGTGCCAGCTCACGGACTAGCGGTAACTACAATGAGCAGTTCTTC.

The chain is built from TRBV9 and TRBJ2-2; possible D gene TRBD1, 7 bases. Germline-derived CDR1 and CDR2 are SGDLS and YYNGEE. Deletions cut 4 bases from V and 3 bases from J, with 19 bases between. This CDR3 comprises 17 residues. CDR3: CASSSGDAGGHTGELFF. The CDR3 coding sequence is TGTGCCAGCAGCTCGGGAGACGCAGGGGGGCACACCGGGGAGCTGTTTTTT.

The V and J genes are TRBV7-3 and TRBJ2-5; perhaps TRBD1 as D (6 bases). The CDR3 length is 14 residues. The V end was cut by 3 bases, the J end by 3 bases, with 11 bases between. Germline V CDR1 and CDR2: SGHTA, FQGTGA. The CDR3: CASSFGGREETQYF. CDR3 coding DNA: TGTGCCAGCAGCTTTGGGGGCAGGGAAGAGACCCAGTACTTC.

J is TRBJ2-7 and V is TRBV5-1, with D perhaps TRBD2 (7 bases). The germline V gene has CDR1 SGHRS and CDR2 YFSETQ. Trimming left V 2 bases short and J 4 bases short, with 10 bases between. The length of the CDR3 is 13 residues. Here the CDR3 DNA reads TGCGCCAGCAGCTTAGGGGGGGAATACGAGCAGTACTTC. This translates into CASSLGGEYEQYF.

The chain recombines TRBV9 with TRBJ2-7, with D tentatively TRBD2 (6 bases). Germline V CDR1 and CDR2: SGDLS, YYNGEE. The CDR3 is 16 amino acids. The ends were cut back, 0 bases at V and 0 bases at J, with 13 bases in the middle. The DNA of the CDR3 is TGTGCCAGCAGCGTAGACGGCGGGATGAACTCCTACGAGCAGTACTTC. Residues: CASSVDGGMNSYEQYF.

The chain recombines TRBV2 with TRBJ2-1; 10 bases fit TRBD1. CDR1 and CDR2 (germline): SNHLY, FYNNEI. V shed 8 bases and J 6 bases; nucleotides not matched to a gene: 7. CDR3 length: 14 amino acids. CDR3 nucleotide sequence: TGTGCCAGCCACCGGGACAGGGGCTCCAATGAGCAGTTCTTC. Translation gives CASHRDRGSNEQFF.

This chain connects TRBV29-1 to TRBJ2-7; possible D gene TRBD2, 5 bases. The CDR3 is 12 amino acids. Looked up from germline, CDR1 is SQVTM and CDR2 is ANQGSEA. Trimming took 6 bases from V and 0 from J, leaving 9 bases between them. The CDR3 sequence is CSVSGSSYEQYF. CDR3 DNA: TGCAGCGTCAGCGGCAGCTCCTACGAGCAGTACTTC.

The CDR3 bases are TGTGCCAGCAGCCTCTCAGCGGGGGGGTACAATGAGCAGTTCTTC. Its translation: CASSLSAGGYNEQFF. The chain is built from TRBV7-9 and TRBJ2-1, with 10 bases matching TRBD2. This CDR3 spans 15 amino acids. Germline V gene sequence: CDR1 SEHNR, CDR2 FQNEAQ (reference sequence). With 5 bases clipped from V and 4 bases from J, the junction kept 5 bases outside the gene matches.

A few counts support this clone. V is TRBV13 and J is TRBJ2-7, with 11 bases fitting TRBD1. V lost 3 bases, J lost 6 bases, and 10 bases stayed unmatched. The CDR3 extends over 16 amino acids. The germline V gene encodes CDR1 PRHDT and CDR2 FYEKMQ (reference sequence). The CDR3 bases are TGTGCCAGCAGCTTCTCGGGACAGGGGGTTTCCGGCGAGCAGTACTTC. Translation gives CASSFSGQGVSGEQYF.

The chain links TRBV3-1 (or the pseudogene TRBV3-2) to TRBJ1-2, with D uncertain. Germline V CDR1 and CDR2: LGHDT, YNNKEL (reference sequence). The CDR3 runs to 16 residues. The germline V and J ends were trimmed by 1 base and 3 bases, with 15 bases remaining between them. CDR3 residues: CASSQVIQHSHYGYTF. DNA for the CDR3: TGTGCCAGCAGCCAAGTTATACAGCACTCCCACTATGGCTACACCTTC.

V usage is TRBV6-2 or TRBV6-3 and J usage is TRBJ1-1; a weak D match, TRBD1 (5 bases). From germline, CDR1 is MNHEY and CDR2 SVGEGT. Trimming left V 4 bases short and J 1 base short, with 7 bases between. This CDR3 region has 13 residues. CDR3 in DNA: TGTGCCAGCAGTTTGGGGGGGAACACTGAAGCTTTCTTT. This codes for CASSLGGNTEAFF.

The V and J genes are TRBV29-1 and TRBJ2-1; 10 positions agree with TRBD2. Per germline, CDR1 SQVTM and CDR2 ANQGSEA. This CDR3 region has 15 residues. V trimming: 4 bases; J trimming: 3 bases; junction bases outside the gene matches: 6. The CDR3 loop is CSVVGTSDLYNEQFF. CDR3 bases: TGCAGCGTTGTCGGGACTAGCGACCTCTACAATGAGCAGTTCTTC.